A single sample is the source of the 23 T cell receptor beta chains below, sequenced in a study of beta chain features in type 1 diabetes. Study-wide points: There was a moderate but significant shortening of TCRB CDR3s in all four CD4+ subsets of Type 1 diabetes patients.

Expressed TCRB transcripts were sequenced after all isolated RNA was converted to cDNA. Produced via immunoSEQ multiplex PCR; TCRdb's table is partial and in-frame only. Of 250,000 or so clones in the sample, about 15% were seen once. Which antigens these TCRs recognize remains unknown. The sequenced sample was naive CD4+ T cells from blood. All receptors come from a man younger than 40 with type 1 diabetes.

This clone was observed a few times. The rearrangement links TRBV6-5 to TRBJ1-5, with TRBD1 matching over 8 bases. The J segment lost 6 bases and the V segment lost 2 bases, leaving 0 bases of the junction unmatched. Looked up from germline, CDR1 is MNHEY and CDR2 is SVGAGI. This CDR3 is built from 13 residues. The chain's CDR3 is CASSYGTGQPQHF. CDR3 bases: TGTGCCAGCAGTTACGGGACAGGTCAGCCCCAGCATTTT.

The chain uses TRBV27 and TRBJ2-1; D possibly corresponds to TRBD2 (5 bases). This CDR3 spans 14 amino acids. Trimming took 7 bases from V and 5 from J, leaving 15 bases between them. From germline, CDR1 is MNHEY and CDR2 SMNVEV (reference sequence). CDR3: CASKRWEPNNEQFF. The CDR3 DNA sequence: TGTGCCAGCAAGCGATGGGAGCCTAACAATGAGCAGTTCTTC.

This clone was observed a few times. The gene calls are TRBV29-1 and TRBJ1-2; 8 bases align to TRBD1. The V and J ends lost 4 bases and 6 bases, in that order; junction bases with no gene match: 4. This CDR3 contains 12 residues. Germline CDR1 is SQVTM and CDR2 is ANQGSEA. The CDR3 reads CSVAGGVDGYTF. The CDR3 bases are TGCAGCGTTGCAGGGGGCGTCGATGGCTACACCTTC.

The chain employs TRBV19 and TRBJ2-2; the match to TRBD1 covers 8 bases. This CDR3 is built from 15 residues. V dropped 4 bases and J dropped 5; count of bases not matched to a gene: 6. Per germline, CDR1 LNHDA and CDR2 SQIVND (reference sequence). The CDR3 nucleotides are TGTGCCAGTAGTACCAGGGGGCCACGGACCGGGGAGCTGTTTTTT. As protein: CASSTRGPRTGELFF. Combining the CDR3 with reference TRBV19 and TRBJ2-2 gives the whole variable domain DGGITQSPKYLFRKEGQNVTLSCEQNLNHDAMYWYRQDPGQGLRLIYYSQIVNDFQKGDIAEGYSVSREKKESFPLTVTSAQKNPTAFYLCASSTRGPRTGELFFGEGSRLTVL.

CDR3 loop: CASSRTDRAGIRFF. The CDR3, as DNA: TGTGCCAGCAGCCGAACCGACAGGGCCGGGATTAGGTTCTTC. The V call is TRBV7-9, the J call TRBJ2-1; 7 bases align to TRBD1. Trimming at V came to 5 bases and at J to 15 bases, leaving 16 bases not matched to a gene. This CDR3 spans 14 amino acids. Germline V gives CDR1 SEHNR, CDR2 FQNEAQ (reference sequence).

The table lists this clone with a few counts. The chain has TRBV5-1 and TRBJ2-1; maybe TRBD1 (6 bases). The CDR3 has 16 amino acids. CDR1 and CDR2 (germline): SGHRS, YFSETQ. The V gene lost 3 bases and the J gene lost 3 bases, with 16 bases spanning the gap. The CDR3 DNA follows: TGCGCCAGCAGCTCCTCCGGGACACCCGGCTACAATGAGCAGTTCTTC. Encoded protein: CASSSSGTPGYNEQFF.

The V and J genes are TRBV30 and TRBJ2-5; D is uncertain. The CDR3 runs 12 residues. V shed 1 base and J shed 5 bases, with 8 bases lying between them. From germline, CDR1 is GTSNPN and CDR2 SVGIG (reference sequence). In DNA, the CDR3 is TGTGCCTGGAGTGCAAGAGAGGAGACCCAGTACTTC. Translated: CAWSAREETQYF.

This clone occurred a few times. The rearrangement links TRBV4-1 to TRBJ1-5; 8 bases fit TRBD1. This CDR3 comprises 16 residues. Germline loops: CDR1 MGHRA, CDR2 YSYEKL. J was trimmed by 5 bases and V by 4 bases; bases with no gene match: 10. CDR3 amino acids: CASSLGQGQEYQPQHF. The CDR3 DNA follows: TGCGCCAGCAGCCTCGGTCAGGGACAGGAATATCAGCCCCAGCATTTT.

This clone has more than one count but fewer than ten. The J gene is TRBJ1-4, the V gene TRBV2, with a weak D call TRBD1 (5 bases). The germline V gene encodes CDR1 SNHLY and CDR2 FYNNEI. Trimming took off 1 base at V and 3 bases at J, with 6 bases between the two ends. The CDR3 extends over 14 amino acids. CDR3 DNA sequence: TGTGCCAGCAGTGAAGGGGGGGCTAATGAAAAACTGTTTTTT. This translates into CASSEGGANEKLFF.

This rearrangement joins TRBV5-6 to TRBJ1-2; D is ambiguous. The germline gives CDR1 SGHDT, CDR2 YYEEEE. Trimming removed 4 bases at V and 8 bases at J, with 12 bases between. The CDR3 runs 12 residues. The CDR3 DNA follows: TGTGCCAGCAGCCTGAATAGTATCGGCTACACCTTC. It encodes CASSLNSIGYTF. Full variable domain (rest looked up from reference TRBV5-6 and TRBJ1-2): DAGVTQSPTHLIKTRGQQVTLRCSPKSGHDTVSWYQQALGQGPQFIFQYYEEEERQRGNFPDRFSGHQFPNYSSELNVNALLLGDSALYLCASSLNSIGYTFGSGTRLTVV.

The genes are TRBV2 and TRBJ2-7; 12 positions match TRBD2. V gave up 6 bases and J gave up 0 bases; unmatched junction bases: 0. CDR1 SNHLY and CDR2 FYNNEI come from the germline V gene. This CDR3 spans 14 amino acids. CDR3 in amino acids: CASRLAGGSYEQYF. DNA of the CDR3: TGTGCCAGCAGACTAGCGGGGGGCTCCTACGAGCAGTACTTC.

This chain joins TRBV10-3 and TRBJ1-1; tentatively, D is TRBD1 (5 bases). The CDR3 consists of 13 residues. Trimming stripped 8 bases from V and 4 bases from J, with 14 bases between. The V gene's germline CDR1 is ENHRY and CDR2 SYGVKD. The chain's CDR3 is CAIGGEGGTEAFF. The CDR3 DNA is TGTGCCATCGGAGGGGAGGGAGGCACTGAAGCTTTCTTT.

This chain uses TRBV9 with TRBJ2-7; no reliable D call. Trimming stripped 0 bases from V and 3 bases from J, with 7 bases between. This CDR3 spans 13 amino acids. Germline CDR1 SGDLS, CDR2 YYNGEE. CDR3 loop: CASSVGANYEQYF. For the CDR3, the DNA is TGTGCCAGCAGCGTAGGTGCGAACTACGAGCAGTACTTC.

This clone was detected only a few times. The chain combines TRBV5-4 with TRBJ1-6; D is uncertain. The germline V gene has CDR1 SGHNT and CDR2 YYREEE (reference sequence). CDR3 length equals 15 residues. Deletions cut 4 bases from V and 7 bases from J, with 15 bases between. The CDR3 bases are TGTGCCAGCAGCCTGGGAGGGATTGTGAATTCACCCCTCCACTTT. Translation gives CASSLGGIVNSPLHF.

This clone was observed a handful of times. The CDR3 DNA follows: TGTGCCAGCAGTGAACGACAGGGAGGAGATACGCAGTATTTT. Its translation: CASSERQGGDTQYF. The rearrangement uses TRBV6-1 and TRBJ2-3; D is possibly TRBD1 (7 bases). The CDR3 runs to 14 residues. The germline gives CDR1 MNHNS, CDR2 SASEGT. Trimming took 2 bases from V and 5 from J, leaving 11 bases between them.

The chain is built from TRBV7-9 and TRBJ1-6; TRBD1 matches at 7 bases. The CDR3 spans 18 residues. Trimming took 5 bases from V and 5 from J; bases not matched to a gene: 15. Germline values: CDR1 SEHNR, CDR2 FQNEAQ (reference sequence). The CDR3 sequence: CASSPRQTTGLDNSPLHF. The CDR3 DNA sequence: TGTGCCAGCAGCCCCCGACAGACGACAGGGCTGGATAATTCACCCCTCCACTTT.

The V call is TRBV4-1, the J call TRBJ1-4; TRBD1 agrees at 9 bases. Trimming took 1 base from V and 6 from J; bases not matched to a gene: 6. This CDR3 spans 16 amino acids. The germline CDR1 and CDR2 sequences are MGHRA and YSYEKL. The CDR3 DNA is TGCGCCAGCAGCCAAGCCTCAGGGACAGGGTATGAAAAACTGTTTTTT. Protein: CASSQASGTGYEKLFF.

The J gene is TRBJ2-7, the V gene TRBV7-9; 7 nucleotides line up with TRBD2. The germline CDR1 and CDR2 sequences are SEHNR and FQNEAQ (reference sequence). The CDR3 totals 13 residues. Unmatched junction bases numbered 4, after V lost 5 bases and J lost 3 bases. CDR3 DNA: TGTGCCAGCAGCCCGGGACTATACTACGAGCAGTACTTC. Its protein is CASSPGLYYEQYF. Full variable domain (rest looked up from reference TRBV7-9 and TRBJ2-7): DTGVSQNPRHKITKRGQNVTFRCDPISEHNRLYWYRQTLGQGPEFLTYFQNEAQLEKSRLLSDRFSAERPKGSFSTLEIQRTEQGDSAMYLCASSPGLYYEQYFGPGTRLTVT.

This clone was detected only a few times. V is TRBV23-1 and J is TRBJ1-1; 9 bases align to TRBD1. TRBV23-1 is treated as an ORF (open reading frame) with a function not yet certain. The trim removed 0 bases at V and 0 bases at J, leaving 8 bases unmatched. This CDR3 has 18 residues. The CDR3 is CASSQSPETGGVNTEAFF. CDR3 nucleotides: TGCGCCAGCAGTCAATCCCCCGAGACAGGGGGAGTGAACACTGAAGCTTTCTTT.

The V call is TRBV2, the J call TRBJ1-5; D not certain. In germline, CDR1 is SNHLY, CDR2 FYNNEI. The CDR3 is made up of 13 amino acids. V lost 4 bases and J 2 bases, leaving 6 bases between the germline ends. The CDR3 sequence: CASSVEGNQPQHF. In DNA form, the CDR3 reads TGTGCCAGCAGTGTGGAGGGCAATCAGCCCCAGCATTTT.

The rearrangement uses TRBV30 and TRBJ1-3; the match to TRBD1 covers 7 bases. CDR3 length: 15 amino acids. V lost 0 bases to trimming and J lost 2 bases; unmatched junction nucleotides: 4. CDR1 is GTSNPN and CDR2 is SVGIG in the germline V gene (reference sequence). The CDR3 here is CAWSVRTGAGNTIYF. The CDR3 nucleotides read TGTGCCTGGAGTGTACGTACAGGGGCTGGAAACACCATATATTTT.

In this sample, this clone turned up a few times. The CDR3 loop is CASSSTASGSDTQYF. The CDR3 nucleotides read TGTGCCAGCAGCTCGACCGCTAGCGGTTCAGATACGCAGTATTTT. J is TRBJ2-3 and V is TRBV7-2; the match to TRBD2 covers 7 bases. The junction had 8 bases not matched to a gene; V was cut back by 4 bases and J by 4 bases. The CDR3 contains 15 residues. Germline assignment: CDR1 SGHTA and CDR2 FQGNSA.

The rearrangement joins TRBV5-4 to TRBJ2-1; 14 positions agree with TRBD2. This CDR3 is 14 amino acids long. The ends lost 3 bases at V and 8 bases at J; junction bases unmatched: 1. The V gene's germline CDR1 is SGHNT and CDR2 YYREEE (reference sequence). The CDR3 sequence: CASSSGLAGDEQFF. The CDR3 DNA sequence: TGTGCCAGCAGCTCGGGACTAGCGGGAGATGAGCAGTTCTTC. The complete variable domain, with remaining parts taken from reference TRBV5-4 and TRBJ2-1, reads ETGVTQSPTHLIKTRGQQVTLRCSSQSGHNTVSWYQQALGQGPQFIFQYYREEENGRGNFPPRFSGLQFPNYSSELNVNALELDDSALYLCASSSGLAGDEQFFGPGTRLTVL.